Shown below are 30 T cell receptor beta chains from a single sample sequenced in a study of Ad26.COV2.S vaccination and SARS-CoV-2 variants. This table comes from immunoSEQ multiplex PCR, and its TCRdb copy is limited to in-frame clones, with some not included. The repertoire holds 380,000 or so clones, with roughly 90% as singletons. This sample's treatment: 19 received Ad26.COV2.S at low or high dose, single or two shots; several received placebo; per-sample allocation not given. Following the first vaccine or placebo injection, samples were taken on day 63. Sequences were derived from peripheral blood, sampled in a trial of Ad26.COV2.S vaccine versus placebo. These receptors were obtained from a person aged 18-60 years who received the Ad26.COV2.S COVID-19 vaccine or a placebo.

The chain is built from TRBV14 and TRBJ2-5; D ambiguous. V gave up 0 bases and J gave up 3 bases, with 14 bases separating them. This CDR3 has 16 residues. The V gene's germline CDR1 is SGHDN and CDR2 FVKESK. In DNA, the CDR3 is TGTGCCAGCAGCCAAGATCGAGGAATAATCAAAGAGACCCAGTACTTC. Translated: CASSQDRGIIKETQYF.

The chain uses TRBV4-1 and TRBJ2-2; tentative D call: TRBD2 (6 bases). This CDR3 has 18 residues. V gave up 1 base and J gave up 2 bases, with 17 bases separating them. Germline V gene sequence: CDR1 MGHRA, CDR2 YSYEKL. This chain's CDR3 is CASSQGPPDYVNTGELFF. The CDR3 coding sequence is TGCGCCAGCAGCCAAGGACCTCCGGACTACGTAAACACCGGGGAGCTGTTTTTT.

The chain has TRBV12-3 or TRBV12-4 and TRBJ2-1; D assignment may be TRBD1 or TRBD2 (5 bases each). The CDR3 has 13 residues. V was clipped by 1 base and J by 7 bases, with 8 bases between them. CDR3 nucleotide sequence: TGTGCCAGCAGTTTAGGGGGGATAAATGAGCAGTTCTTC. It encodes CASSLGGINEQFF.

The CDR3 protein is CASSIRYNEKLFF. CDR3 in DNA: TGTGCCAGCAGCATTAGGTATAATGAAAAACTGTTTTTT. The rearrangement uses TRBV12-3 or TRBV12-4 and TRBJ1-4; D is unclear. With 6 bases removed from V and 4 bases from J, the gap between germline ends came to 9 bases. The CDR3 sequence is 13 residues long.

The V call is TRBV6-6, the J call TRBJ1-2; TRBD1 aligns across 8 bases. The CDR3 is 13 amino acids. Trimming at V came to 6 bases and at J to 8 bases, leaving 8 bases not matched to a gene. The germline V gene encodes CDR1 MNHNY and CDR2 SVGAGI (reference sequence). The CDR3 DNA is TGTGCCAGCAGCCCGACAGGGGACAGGGGCTACACCTTC. This codes for CASSPTGDRGYTF.

This chain connects TRBV27 to TRBJ2-7; D not certain. The CDR3 spans 15 residues. Trimming took 5 bases from V and 0 from J, leaving 14 bases between them. The germline gives CDR1 MNHEY, CDR2 SMNVEV (reference sequence). The CDR3 protein is CASSLTGRHSYEQYF. The CDR3 DNA reads TGTGCCAGCAGTCTAACCGGACGGCACTCCTACGAGCAGTACTTC.

This sequence joins TRBV10-3 and TRBJ1-1, with D unclear. Germline V gives CDR1 ENHRY, CDR2 SYGVKD. Trimming left V 1 base short and J 8 bases short, with 5 bases between. The CDR3 contains 11 residues. CDR3 sequence reads: CAISELEEAFF. The CDR3 DNA is TGTGCCATCAGTGAGTTAGAGGAAGCTTTCTTT.

The chain employs TRBV30 and TRBJ1-5, with D perhaps TRBD1 (5 bases). CDR3 size: 14 residues. The germline V and J ends were trimmed by 5 bases and 5 bases, with 16 bases remaining between them. Germline V gene lookup returns CDR1 GTSNPN and CDR2 SVGIG (reference sequence). DNA of the CDR3: TGTGCCTGGGACTCCGGGGACGGAGATCAGCCCCAGCATTTT. Its protein product is CAWDSGDGDQPQHF.

The count of this clone is one. CDR3 protein: CAISESSDGYNEQFF. The CDR3 bases are TGTGCCATCAGTGAGTCCTCGGACGGGTACAATGAGCAGTTCTTC. The V and J genes are TRBV10-3 and TRBJ2-1; D is ambiguous. V lost 0 bases and J 4 bases, leaving 10 bases between the germline ends. The CDR3 loop spans 15 amino acids. In germline, CDR1 is ENHRY, CDR2 SYGVKD.

This chain joins TRBV18 and TRBJ2-2; no clear D gene. The CDR3 sequence is 16 residues long. V was clipped by 2 bases and J by 4 bases, with 14 bases between them. From germline, CDR1 is KGHSH and CDR2 LQKENI. In nucleotides, the CDR3 is TGTGCCAGCTCACCAGGACCCCGGTTCGTCACCGGGGAGCTGTTTTTT. Protein: CASSPGPRFVTGELFF.

The chain is built from TRBV6-5 and TRBJ2-3; D uncertain. The germline V gene encodes CDR1 MNHEY and CDR2 SVGAGI. The CDR3 runs 16 residues. Trimming removed 0 bases at V and 3 bases at J, with 13 bases between. The CDR3 is CASSYSIPSWTDTQYF. The CDR3 DNA follows: TGTGCCAGCAGTTACTCGATTCCTAGTTGGACAGATACGCAGTATTTT.

The V gene is TRBV3-1 (or the pseudogene TRBV3-2), the J gene TRBJ2-1; 8 positions agree with TRBD2. J gave up 8 bases and V 4 bases, and 13 bases lay outside the gene matches. CDR3 size: 16 residues. From germline, CDR1 is LGHDT and CDR2 YNNKEL (reference sequence). The CDR3 loop reads CASSLYGTSGFDEQFF. The CDR3 DNA reads TGTGCCAGCAGCCTGTACGGGACTAGTGGTTTCGATGAGCAGTTCTTC.

The V and J genes are TRBV5-6 and TRBJ1-4; no clear D. V was shortened by 4 bases and J by 8 bases, with 15 bases between the two germline ends. Germline lookup yields CDR1 SGHDT and CDR2 YYEEEE. CDR3 size: 14 residues. CDR3 loop: CASSPGVIPEKLFF. The CDR3 region has the DNA TGTGCCAGCAGCCCCGGGGTGATACCCGAAAAACTGTTTTTT.

This clone has more than one count but fewer than ten. This chain joins TRBV10-3 and TRBJ2-3; 15 bases map to TRBD2. The CDR3 spans 19 residues. CDR1 is ENHRY and CDR2 is SYGVKD in the germline V gene. The V segment lost 4 bases and the J segment 0 bases; nucleotides outside the gene matches: 8. DNA of the CDR3: TGTGCCATCAGTGGGACTAGCGGGGGGGCACTAGGGAGCACAGATACGCAGTATTTT. It yields the protein CAISGTSGGALGSTDTQYF.

J is TRBJ2-5 and V is TRBV7-9; TRBD2 matches at 11 bases. There are 16 residues in the CDR3. CDR1 and CDR2 from the germline V gene are SEHNR and FQNEAQ (reference sequence). The V segment lost 1 base and the J segment 2 bases; nucleotides outside the gene matches: 3. CDR3 DNA: TGTGCCAGCAGCTTAGGGGGACTAGCGGTACAAGAGACCCAGTACTTC. This encodes CASSLGGLAVQETQYF.

CDR3 sequence reads: CASRRGAGELFF. The CDR3 bases are TGTGCCAGCCGCAGGGGGGCCGGGGAGCTGTTTTTT. The V call is TRBV6-5, the J call TRBJ2-2; the D gene is possibly TRBD1 (7 bases). The CDR3 length is 12 residues. Trimming removed 8 bases at V and 6 bases at J, with 10 bases between. Germline-derived CDR1 and CDR2 are MNHEY and SVGAGI.

The CDR3 sequence: CASSVRGQLYF. In DNA, the CDR3 is TGTGCCAGCAGCGTAAGGGGACAGTTATATTTT. The chain uses TRBV9 and TRBJ1-3; TRBD1 agrees at 7 bases. The CDR3 totals 11 residues. Germline loops: CDR1 SGDLS, CDR2 YYNGEE. Trimming removed 1 base from V and 14 bases from J; junction bases left unmatched: 3.

This clone occurred once. Other nucleotide sequences in the sample specify the same CDR3. V is TRBV6-5 and J is TRBJ1-2; D unresolved. This CDR3 region has 13 residues. Germline-derived CDR1 and CDR2 are MNHEY and SVGAGI. Between the trimmed V and J ends, which lost 2 bases and 2 bases, there was a span of 6 bases. The CDR3 region has the DNA TGTGCCAGCAGTTACGACGGAAACTATGGCTACACCTTC. This encodes CASSYDGNYGYTF.

The chain has TRBV5-6 and TRBJ1-2; TRBD1 matches at 7 bases. CDR3 length equals 13 residues. V lost 4 bases and J lost 5; bases outside the gene matches: 5. CDR1 is SGHDT, CDR2 YYEEEE, per germline. DNA for the CDR3: TGTGCCAGCAGCCCCGGGACAGAATATGGCTACACCTTC. Residues: CASSPGTEYGYTF. Using reference TRBV5-6 and TRBJ1-2 for the parts outside the CDR3, the full variable domain is DAGVTQSPTHLIKTRGQQVTLRCSPKSGHDTVSWYQQALGQGPQFIFQYYEEEERQRGNFPDRFSGHQFPNYSSELNVNALLLGDSALYLCASSPGTEYGYTFGSGTRLTVV.

The CDR3 nucleotides are TGCGCCAGCAGCTTAAACAGGGGGCAGTCCTACGAGCAGTACTTC. Its protein product is CASSLNRGQSYEQYF. This chain connects TRBV5-1 to TRBJ2-7, with 9 bases that match TRBD1. Germline trimming cut 2 bases from V and 1 base from J; bases unmatched to any gene: 4. Germline lookup yields CDR1 SGHRS and CDR2 YFSETQ. CDR3 size: 15 residues.

The gene calls are TRBV10-3 and TRBJ2-6, with 7 bases identical to TRBD1. The V segment lost 6 bases and the J segment 2 bases; nucleotides outside the gene matches: 7. The CDR3 totals 16 residues. Germline V gene lookup returns CDR1 ENHRY and CDR2 SYGVKD. This CDR3 reads CAISRTGEAGANVLTF. The CDR3 DNA sequence: TGTGCCATCAGCCGGACAGGCGAAGCTGGGGCCAACGTCCTGACTTTC.

The chain links TRBV19 to TRBJ2-1, with TRBD2 matching over 11 bases. Trimming at V came to 6 bases and at J to 3 bases, leaving 13 bases not matched to a gene. The CDR3 is 18 residues long. Germline V gives CDR1 LNHDA, CDR2 SQIVND (reference sequence). This CDR3 is CASRIEPGGLADYNEQFF. CDR3 DNA sequence: TGTGCCAGTAGGATTGAACCCGGGGGACTAGCGGACTACAATGAGCAGTTCTTC.

The chain carries TRBV10-3 and TRBJ1-1; 8 bases line up with TRBD1. Unmatched junction bases numbered 6, after V lost 5 bases and J lost 4 bases. The CDR3 is made up of 14 amino acids. The V gene's germline CDR1 is ENHRY and CDR2 SYGVKD. CDR3 amino acids: CAISSGTGITEAFF. DNA for the CDR3: TGTGCCATCAGTTCTGGGACAGGAATCACTGAAGCTTTCTTT.

The chain employs TRBV3-1 (or the pseudogene TRBV3-2) and TRBJ1-2; D remains ambiguous. Germline assignment: CDR1 LGHDT and CDR2 YNNKEL (reference sequence). V shed 0 bases and J shed 5 bases, with 7 bases lying between them. The length of the CDR3 is 13 residues. CDR3 DNA sequence: TGTGCCAGCAGCCAAGATTGGTTTTATGGCTACACCTTC. This gives the protein CASSQDWFYGYTF.

V and J are TRBV6-5 and TRBJ1-1; D unclear. CDR1 is MNHEY, CDR2 SVGAGI, per germline. The CDR3 totals 14 residues. Deletions cut 2 bases from V and 1 base from J, with 8 bases between. CDR3 in DNA: TGTGCCAGCAGTTACACCGACCCGAACACTGAAGCTTTCTTT. It codes for CASSYTDPNTEAFF.

The count of this clone is one. The genes are TRBV5-4 and TRBJ1-2; D unresolved. The CDR3 is made up of 13 amino acids. From germline, CDR1 is SGHNT and CDR2 YYREEE (reference sequence). With 2 bases removed from V and 7 bases from J, the gap between germline ends came to 12 bases. CDR3 sequence (DNA): TGTGCCAGCAGCTTCTTGAAAGTCCGTGGCTACACCTTC. Translation gives CASSFLKVRGYTF.

V gene TRBV7-3 combines with J gene TRBJ1-1; 7 bases align to TRBD1. Trimming cost V 5 bases and J 6 bases; bases outside gene matches: 9. CDR1 SGHTA and CDR2 FQGTGA come from the germline V gene. This CDR3 spans 14 amino acids. CDR3 nucleotides: TGTGCCAGCAGCCGTACAGGGGAACGGGCTGAAGCTTTCTTT. This gives the protein CASSRTGERAEAFF.

CDR3 sequence: CASSLVGQSSYNSPLHF. CDR3 bases: TGCGCCAGCAGCTTGGTAGGACAGAGCTCCTATAATTCACCCCTCCACTTT. This chain joins TRBV5-1 and TRBJ1-6; maybe TRBD1 (6 bases). The CDR3 extends over 17 amino acids. The V gene lost 0 bases and the J gene lost 0 bases, with 10 bases spanning the gap. Germline V CDR1 and CDR2: SGHRS, YFSETQ.

To note about this clone: An end of the junction differs from the germline gene, which may be a read error. The V gene is TRBV6-6, the J gene TRBJ2-7, with TRBD2 identical over 7 bases. The CDR3 sequence is 16 residues long. Per germline, CDR1 MNHNY and CDR2 SVGAGI (reference sequence). The CDR3 loop reads CGSTPRGGDLPYEQYF. The DNA of the CDR3 is TGTGGCAGCACCCCCCGGGGAGGGGATCTTCCCTACGAGCAGTACTTC.

The chain links TRBV19 to TRBJ2-1; the D is unclear. The germline CDR1 and CDR2 sequences are LNHDA and SQIVND (reference sequence). CDR3 size: 16 residues. V was clipped by 5 bases and J by 1 base, with 15 bases between them. In DNA, the CDR3 is TGTGCCAGTAGTTACAGACCACATGGATCCTACAATGAGCAGTTCTTC. It encodes CASSYRPHGSYNEQFF.